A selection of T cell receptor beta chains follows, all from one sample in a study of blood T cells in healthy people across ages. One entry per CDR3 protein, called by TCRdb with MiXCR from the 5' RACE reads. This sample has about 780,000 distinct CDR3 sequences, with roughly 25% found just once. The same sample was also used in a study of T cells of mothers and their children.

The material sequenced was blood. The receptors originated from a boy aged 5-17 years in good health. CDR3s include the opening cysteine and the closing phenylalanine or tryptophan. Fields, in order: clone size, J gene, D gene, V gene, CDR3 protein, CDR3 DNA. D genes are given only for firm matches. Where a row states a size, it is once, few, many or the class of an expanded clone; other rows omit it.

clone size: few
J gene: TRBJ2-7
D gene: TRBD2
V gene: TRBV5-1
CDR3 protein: CASSPGLAGGLYEQYF
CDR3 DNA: TGCGCCAGCAGCCCGGGACTAGCGGGGGGGCTCTACGAGCAGTACTTC

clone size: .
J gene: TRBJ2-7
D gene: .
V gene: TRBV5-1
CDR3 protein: CASSPRVGSEAYEQYF
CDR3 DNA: TGCGCCAGCAGCCCCCGGGTCGGTAGCGAAGCCTACGAGCAGTACTTC

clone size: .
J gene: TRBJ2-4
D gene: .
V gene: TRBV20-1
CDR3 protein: CSARVRIAKNIQYF
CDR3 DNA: TGCAGTGCTAGAGTTAGAATAGCCAAAAACATTCAGTACTTC

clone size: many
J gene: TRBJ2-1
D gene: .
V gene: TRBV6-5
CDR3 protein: CASSLRDNEQFF
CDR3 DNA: TGTGCCAGCAGTTTAAGGGACAATGAGCAGTTCTTC

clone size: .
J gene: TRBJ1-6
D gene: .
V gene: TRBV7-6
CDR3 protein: CASRTSANSPLHF
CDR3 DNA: TGTGCCAGCAGAACTAGTGCTAATTCACCCCTCCACTTT

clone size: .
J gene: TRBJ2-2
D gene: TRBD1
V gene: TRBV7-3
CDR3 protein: CASSWDRGATGELFF
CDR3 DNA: TGTGCCAGCAGCTGGGACAGGGGGGCCACCGGGGAGCTGTTTTTT

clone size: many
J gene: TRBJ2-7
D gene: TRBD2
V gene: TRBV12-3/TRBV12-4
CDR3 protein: CASSLGTSGYEQYF
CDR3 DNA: TGTGCCAGCAGTCTCGGGACTAGCGGTTACGAGCAGTACTTC

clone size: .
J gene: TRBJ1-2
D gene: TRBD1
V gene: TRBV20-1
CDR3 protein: CNARAPGGNYGYTF
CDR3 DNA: TGCAATGCTAGAGCGCCAGGGGGTAACTATGGCTACACCTTC

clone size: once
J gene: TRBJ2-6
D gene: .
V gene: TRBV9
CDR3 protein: CASRYGAKSGANVLTF
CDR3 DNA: TGTGCCAGCAGGTACGGGGCCAAGTCGGGGGCCAACGTCCTGACTTTC

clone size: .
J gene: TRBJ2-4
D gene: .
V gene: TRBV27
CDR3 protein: CASSLSGTSKNIQYF
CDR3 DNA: TGTGCCAGCAGTTTATCGGGGACGTCCAAAAACATTCAGTACTTC

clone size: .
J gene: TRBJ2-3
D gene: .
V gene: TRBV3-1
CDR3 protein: CASSPRTDYTQYF
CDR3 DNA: TGTGCCAGCAGCCCCCGGACAGACTATACGCAGTATTTT

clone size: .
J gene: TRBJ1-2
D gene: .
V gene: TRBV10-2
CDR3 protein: CATTGQTNYGYTF
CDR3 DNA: TGCGCCACCACGGGTCAAACTAACTATGGCTACACCTTC

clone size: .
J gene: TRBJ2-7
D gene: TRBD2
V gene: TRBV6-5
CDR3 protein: CASSRGTRDLYEQYF
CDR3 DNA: TGTGCCAGCAGTAGAGGGACTAGAGACCTCTACGAGCAGTACTTC

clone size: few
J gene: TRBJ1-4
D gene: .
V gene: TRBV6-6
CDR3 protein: CASSNPRNEKLFF
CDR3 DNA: TGTGCCAGCAGCAACCCGAGGAATGAAAAACTGTTTTTT

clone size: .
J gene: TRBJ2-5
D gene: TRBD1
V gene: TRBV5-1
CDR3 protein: CASSLEDRAEAQYF
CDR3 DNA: TGCGCCAGCAGCTTGGAGGACAGGGCCGAGGCCCAGTACTTC

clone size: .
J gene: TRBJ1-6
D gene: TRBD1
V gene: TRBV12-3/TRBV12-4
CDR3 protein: CASSSGQGRNSPLHF
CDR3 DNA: TGTGCCAGCAGCTCCGGACAGGGCCGAAATTCACCCCTCCACTTT

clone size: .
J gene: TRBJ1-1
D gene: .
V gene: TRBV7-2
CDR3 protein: CASSLDGVGKAFF
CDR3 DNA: TGTGCCAGCAGCTTAGATGGCGTCGGGAAAGCTTTCTTT

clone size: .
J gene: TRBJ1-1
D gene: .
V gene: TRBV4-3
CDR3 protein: CASSQDFPPLGTEAFF
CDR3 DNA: TGCGCCAGCAGCCAAGATTTTCCGCCCCTGGGGACTGAAGCTTTCTTT

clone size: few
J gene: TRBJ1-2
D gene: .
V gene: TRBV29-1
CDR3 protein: CSVATQSLGGYTF
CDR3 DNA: TGCAGCGTTGCAACTCAATCCCTGGGGGGCTACACCTTC

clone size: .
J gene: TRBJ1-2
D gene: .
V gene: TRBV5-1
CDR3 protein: CASSRDQVYGYTF
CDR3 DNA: TGCGCCAGCAGTAGGGACCAAGTCTATGGCTACACCTTC

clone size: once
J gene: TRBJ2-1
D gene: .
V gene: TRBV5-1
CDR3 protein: CASSSTWDEQFF
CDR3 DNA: TGCGCCAGCAGCTCGACTTGGGATGAGCAGTTCTTC

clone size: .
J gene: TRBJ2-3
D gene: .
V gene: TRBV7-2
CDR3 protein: CASSSDFSTDTQYF
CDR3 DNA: TGTGCCAGCAGCTCGGACTTTAGCACAGATACGCAGTATTTT

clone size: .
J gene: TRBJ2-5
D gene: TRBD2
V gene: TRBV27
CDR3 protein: CASSLLLPGLAEETQYF
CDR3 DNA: TGTGCCAGCAGTTTGCTTTTACCGGGACTAGCTGAAGAGACCCAGTACTTC

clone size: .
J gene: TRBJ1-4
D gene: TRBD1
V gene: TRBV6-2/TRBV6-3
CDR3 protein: CASSPGQGQALGDEKLFF
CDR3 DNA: TGTGCCAGCAGCCCGGGACAGGGACAGGCCCTTGGGGATGAAAAACTGTTTTTT

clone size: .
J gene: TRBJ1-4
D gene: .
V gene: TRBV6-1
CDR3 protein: CASRFEKLFF
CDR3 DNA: TGTGCCAGCAGGTTTGAAAAACTGTTTTTT

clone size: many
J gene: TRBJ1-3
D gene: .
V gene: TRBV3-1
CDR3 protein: CASSQTGSGNTIYF
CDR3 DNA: TGTGCCAGCAGCCAGACAGGTTCTGGAAACACCATATATTTT

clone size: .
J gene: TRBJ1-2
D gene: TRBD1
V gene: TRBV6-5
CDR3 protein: CASRPRDRGYGYTF
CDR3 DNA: TGTGCCAGCAGACCCCGAGACAGGGGCTATGGCTACACCTTC

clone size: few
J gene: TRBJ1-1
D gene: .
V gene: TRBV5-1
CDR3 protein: CASSLGGLHTEAFF
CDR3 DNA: TGCGCCAGCAGCCTGGGGGGCCTGCACACTGAAGCTTTCTTT

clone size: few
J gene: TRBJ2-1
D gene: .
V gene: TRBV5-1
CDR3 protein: CASSLAAGNYNEQFF
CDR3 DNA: TGCGCCAGCAGCTTGGCGGCAGGGAATTACAATGAGCAGTTCTTC

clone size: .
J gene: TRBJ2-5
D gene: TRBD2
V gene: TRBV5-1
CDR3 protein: CASSLGSGGAPETQYF
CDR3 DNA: TGCGCCAGCAGCTTGGGAAGCGGGGGGGCCCCTGAGACCCAGTACTTC

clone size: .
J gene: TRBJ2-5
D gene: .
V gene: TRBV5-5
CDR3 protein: CASSFGHLQETQYF
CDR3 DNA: TGTGCCAGCAGCTTCGGGCACCTTCAAGAGACCCAGTACTTC

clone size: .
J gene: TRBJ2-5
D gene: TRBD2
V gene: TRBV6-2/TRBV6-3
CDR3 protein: CASSYSTSGGGAPETQYF
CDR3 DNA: TGTGCCAGCAGTTACTCGACGTCCGGCGGGGGGGCCCCAGAGACCCAGTACTTC

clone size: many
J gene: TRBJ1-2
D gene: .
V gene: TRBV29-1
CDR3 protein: CSVEGYTF
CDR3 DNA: TGCAGCGTTGAGGGCTACACCTTC

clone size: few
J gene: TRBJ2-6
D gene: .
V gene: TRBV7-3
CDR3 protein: CASSLRVPSGANVLTF
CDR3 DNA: TGTGCCAGCAGCTTACGTGTGCCCTCTGGGGCCAACGTCCTGACTTTC

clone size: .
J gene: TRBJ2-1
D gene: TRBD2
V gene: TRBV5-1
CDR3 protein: CASSLETSGYSYNEQFF
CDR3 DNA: TGCGCCAGCAGCTTGGAGACTAGCGGGTATTCCTACAATGAGCAGTTCTTC

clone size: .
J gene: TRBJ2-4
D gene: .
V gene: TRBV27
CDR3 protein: CASSLSQESIQYF
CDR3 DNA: TGTGCCAGCAGTTTAAGTCAGGAAAGCATTCAGTACTTC

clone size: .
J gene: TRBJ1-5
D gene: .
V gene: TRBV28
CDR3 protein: CASSSLPRPQHF
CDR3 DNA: TGTGCCAGCAGTTCATTACCGCGACCCCAGCATTTT

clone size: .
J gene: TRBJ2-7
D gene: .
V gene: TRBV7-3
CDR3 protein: CASSPSSAREQYF
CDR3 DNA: TGTGCCAGCAGCCCATCCTCGGCCCGCGAGCAGTACTTC

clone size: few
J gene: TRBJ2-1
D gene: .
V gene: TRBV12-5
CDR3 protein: CASGGTAPYYNEQFF
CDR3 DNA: TGTGCTAGTGGTGGGACCGCTCCGTATTACAATGAGCAGTTCTTC

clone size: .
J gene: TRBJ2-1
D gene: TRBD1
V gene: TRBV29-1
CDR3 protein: CSVGQGRYNEQFF
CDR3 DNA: TGCAGCGTTGGACAGGGGAGGTACAATGAGCAGTTCTTC

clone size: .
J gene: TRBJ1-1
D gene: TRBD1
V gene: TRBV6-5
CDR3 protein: CASSFGQGRLNTEAFF
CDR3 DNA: TGTGCCAGCAGTTTTGGACAGGGGCGTCTGAACACTGAAGCTTTCTTT

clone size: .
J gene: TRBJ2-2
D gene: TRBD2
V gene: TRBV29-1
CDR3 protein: CSASGRAPGELFF
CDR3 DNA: TGCAGCGCTAGCGGGAGGGCCCCCGGGGAGCTGTTTTTT